This T cell receptor beta chain was documented in a study of blood T cells in healthy people across ages. Through a sample-barcoded 5' primer and a J-beta primer mix, a second PCR was run for about 6 to 11 cycles. MiXCR, applied by TCRdb to the 5' RACE reads, yields one record per CDR3 protein. The sample lists around 650,000 distinct CDR3 sequences; roughly 30% were seen once. There are 13 residues in the CDR3. V was shortened by 5 bases and J by 7 bases, with 15 bases between the two germline ends. Germline V gene data show CDR1 as KGHSH and CDR2 as LQKENI. Turning to this clonotype: A much more abundant neighbour one base away suggests this may be a read error.

The TCR comes from a woman of 80 years or more in good health. Sequenced sample: blood. The V call is TRBV18, the J call TRBJ2-7, with a tentative D call TRBD2 (5 bases). CDR3 DNA sequence: TGTGCCAGCTCATCCCTAGCCGAGGCTGAGCAGTACTTC. Its protein is CASSSLAEAEQYF.